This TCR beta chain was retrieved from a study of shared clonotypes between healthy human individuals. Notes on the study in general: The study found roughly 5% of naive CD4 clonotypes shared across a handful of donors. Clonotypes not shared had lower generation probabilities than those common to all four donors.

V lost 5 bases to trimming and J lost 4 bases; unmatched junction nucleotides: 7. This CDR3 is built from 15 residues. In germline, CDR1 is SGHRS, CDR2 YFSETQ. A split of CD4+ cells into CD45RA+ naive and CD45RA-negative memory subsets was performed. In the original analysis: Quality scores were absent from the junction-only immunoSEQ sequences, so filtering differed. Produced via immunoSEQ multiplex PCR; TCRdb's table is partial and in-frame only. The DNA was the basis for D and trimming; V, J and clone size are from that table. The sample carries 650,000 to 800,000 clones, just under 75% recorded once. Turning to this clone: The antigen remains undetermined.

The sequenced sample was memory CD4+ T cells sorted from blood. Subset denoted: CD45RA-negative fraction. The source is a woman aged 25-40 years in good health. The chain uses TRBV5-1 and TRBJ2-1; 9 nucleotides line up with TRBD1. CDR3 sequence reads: CASRSLGQGYNEQFF. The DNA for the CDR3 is TGCGCCAGCAGGTCGTTGGGACAGGGTTACAATGAGCAGTTCTTC.